One sample yielded the 29 T cell receptor beta chains listed below, sequenced in a study of T cell clones after liver transplantation. The data were produced by immunoSEQ multiplex PCR, yet TCRdb's version contains in-frame clones alone and is incomplete. The data show about 100,000 clones, roughly four fifths seen once. Specimen: CD4+ T cells from blood, collected before liver transplant. The receptors here all came from a human donor who received a liver transplant.

The chain couples TRBV5-1 to TRBJ2-1; TRBD2 is a possible D gene (5 bases). Per the germline V gene, CDR1 is SGHRS and CDR2 is YFSETQ. The germline V and J ends were trimmed by 1 base and 5 bases, with 10 bases remaining between them. The CDR3 has 14 amino acids. CDR3 DNA: TGCGCCAGCAGCTTGCTATCGGGAAACAATGAGCAGTTCTTC. Protein sequence: CASSLLSGNNEQFF.

This clone was found once. This sequence joins TRBV4-3 and TRBJ1-2, with D uncertain. The CDR3 contains 13 residues. Trimming stripped 0 bases from V and 5 bases from J, with 7 bases between. CDR1 LGHNA and CDR2 YSLEER come from the germline V gene. CDR3: CASSQDSHYGYTF. The DNA for the CDR3 is TGCGCCAGCAGCCAAGACTCTCATTATGGCTACACCTTC.

V is TRBV27 and J is TRBJ2-3; TRBD2 matches at 15 bases. From germline, CDR1 is MNHEY and CDR2 SMNVEV (reference sequence). CDR3 length: 19 amino acids. With V trimmed by 4 bases and J by 2 bases, 10 bases remained unmatched. DNA of the CDR3: TGTGCCAGCAGTTCGGGACTAGCGGGAGGCGTAGTCAACACAGATACGCAGTATTTT. As protein: CASSSGLAGGVVNTDTQYF.

V and J are TRBV18 and TRBJ1-3, with D hard to call. Germline V gene lookup returns CDR1 KGHSH and CDR2 LQKENI. Trimming removed 1 base from V and 0 bases from J, with 10 bases in between. The CDR3 is 16 residues long. The DNA for the CDR3 is TGTGCCAGCTCACCACAGAACAGTAACTCTGGAAACACCATATATTTT. Residues: CASSPQNSNSGNTIYF.

V usage is TRBV5-1 and J usage is TRBJ1-6; the D gene is possibly TRBD1 (6 bases). Germline assignment: CDR1 SGHRS and CDR2 YFSETQ. Trimming shortened V by 4 bases and J by 8 bases, and 19 bases separated the two germline ends. The CDR3 is made up of 16 amino acids. CDR3 in amino acids: CASSPGVGQRHSPLHF. The CDR3 bases are TGCGCCAGCAGCCCTGGCGTCGGACAGCGGCATTCACCCCTCCACTTT.

The J gene is TRBJ2-1, the V gene TRBV7-9; 10 positions match TRBD1. In germline, CDR1 is SEHNR, CDR2 FQNEAQ (reference sequence). After removal of 5 bases from V and 1 base from J, the junction contained 2 bases not matched to a gene. The CDR3 extends over 15 amino acids. DNA for the CDR3: TGTGCCAGCAGCCCGGACAGGGGGTCCTACAATGAGCAGTTCTTC. Amino acids: CASSPDRGSYNEQFF.

The chain carries TRBV5-1 and TRBJ1-1; D is possibly TRBD1 (6 bases). Per germline, CDR1 SGHRS and CDR2 YFSETQ. The length of the CDR3 is 17 residues. V was pared by 4 bases and J by 1 base, with 20 bases between. This CDR3 is CASSPGGTIQKNTEAFF. CDR3 bases: TGCGCCAGCAGCCCCGGGGGGACAATCCAGAAGAACACTGAAGCTTTCTTT.

The gene calls are TRBV5-1 and TRBJ1-3, with TRBD1 as a possible D gene (5 bases). Looked up from germline, CDR1 is SGHRS and CDR2 is YFSETQ. Trimming took off 0 bases at V and 6 bases at J, with 10 bases between the two ends. This CDR3 is 14 amino acids long. The CDR3 protein is CASSLETELNTIYF. As DNA, the CDR3 is TGCGCCAGCAGCTTGGAGACAGAACTAAACACCATATATTTT.

The J gene is TRBJ2-5, the V gene TRBV15; D ambiguous. Trimming pared 0 bases from V and 5 bases from J, leaving 10 bases between. Germline-derived CDR1 and CDR2 are LNHNV and YYDKDF (reference sequence). The CDR3 extends over 14 amino acids. Here the CDR3 reads CATSRDQGPETQYF. Here the CDR3 DNA reads TGTGCCACCAGCAGAGATCAAGGGCCTGAGACCCAGTACTTC.

The gene calls are TRBV28 and TRBJ2-5; D might be TRBD2 (6 bases). The CDR3 is made up of 14 amino acids. V shed 3 bases and J shed 6 bases, with 14 bases lying between them. Germline V gene lookup returns CDR1 MDHEN and CDR2 SYDVKM. CDR3 in amino acids: CASSFLPGVQTQYF. The CDR3 bases are TGTGCCAGCAGTTTCTTACCGGGGGTCCAGACCCAGTACTTC.

For this clone: Other DNA sequences of this sample code for an identical CDR3. The chain has TRBV30 and TRBJ2-6; perhaps TRBD2 as D (5 bases). CDR1 and CDR2 (germline): GTSNPN, SVGIG (reference sequence). The CDR3 is 17 residues long. The V and J ends lost 0 bases and 4 bases respectively, with 16 bases between them. CDR3 sequence reads: CAWSVRVGGRGANVLTF. Here the CDR3 DNA reads TGTGCCTGGAGTGTACGGGTTGGCGGGCGGGGGGCCAACGTCCTGACTTTC.

This sequence joins TRBV5-6 and TRBJ2-2, with D possibly being TRBD1 or TRBD2 (5 bases each). The CDR3 loop spans 16 amino acids. The germline V gene encodes CDR1 SGHDT and CDR2 YYEEEE. Trimming took off 4 bases at V and 1 base at J, with 14 bases between the two ends. The CDR3 nucleotides are TGTGCCAGCAGCCCAGGGTTAGCGCGGAACACCGGGGAGCTGTTTTTT. It is translated as CASSPGLARNTGELFF. The full variable domain, with the rest looked up from reference TRBV5-6 and TRBJ2-2, is DAGVTQSPTHLIKTRGQQVTLRCSPKSGHDTVSWYQQALGQGPQFIFQYYEEEERQRGNFPDRFSGHQFPNYSSELNVNALLLGDSALYLCASSPGLARNTGELFFGEGSRLTVL.

V gene TRBV11-2 combines with J gene TRBJ2-5; 7 bases are shared with TRBD1. CDR1 is SGHAT and CDR2 is FQNNGV in the germline V gene. This CDR3 has 12 amino acids. The V and J ends lost 5 bases and 4 bases, in that order; junction bases with no gene match: 1. The CDR3 DNA is TGTGCCAGCAGCAGGACAGGAGAGACCCAGTACTTC. It encodes CASSRTGETQYF.

Remarks on this clone: In the same sample, other DNA sequences code for this CDR3. This chain uses TRBV18 with TRBJ2-7; a possible D gene is TRBD1 (6 bases). This CDR3 spans 13 amino acids. Germline V lookup: CDR1 KGHSH, CDR2 LQKENI. Trimming removed 0 bases from V and 4 bases from J, with 7 bases in between. The CDR3 DNA sequence: TGTGCCAGCTCACCACCAGGGGGTTACGAGCAGTACTTC. Its translation: CASSPPGGYEQYF.

This chain connects TRBV5-1 to TRBJ1-3; 9 nucleotides align to TRBD1. This CDR3 has 16 amino acids. The V gene's germline CDR1 is SGHRS and CDR2 YFSETQ. The ends lost 0 bases at V and 5 bases at J; junction bases unmatched: 6. Written as DNA, the CDR3 is TGCGCCAGCAGCTTGGGACAGGGGGTCGAGAGAAACACCATATATTTT. Translating it yields CASSLGQGVERNTIYF.

This clone has only a few counts. The chain is built from TRBV28 and TRBJ2-7, with D hard to call. Deletions cut 6 bases from V and 3 bases from J, with 12 bases between. This CDR3 contains 13 residues. The germline V gene encodes CDR1 MDHEN and CDR2 SYDVKM. CDR3 in DNA: TGTGCCAGCAGCCCCGGTGGGATCTACGAGCAGTACTTC. Its protein is CASSPGGIYEQYF.

The chain recombines TRBV5-4 with TRBJ2-1; D may be TRBD2 (5 bases). This CDR3 spans 15 amino acids. V gave up 4 bases and J gave up 0 bases, with 11 bases separating them. Germline V gene lookup returns CDR1 SGHNT and CDR2 YYREEE (reference sequence). CDR3 protein: CASSPGVFSYNEQFF. CDR3 in DNA: TGTGCCAGCAGCCCCGGGGTTTTCTCCTACAATGAGCAGTTCTTC. Together with reference TRBV5-4 and TRBJ2-1, the CDR3 gives the full variable domain: ETGVTQSPTHLIKTRGQQVTLRCSSQSGHNTVSWYQQALGQGPQFIFQYYREEENGRGNFPPRFSGLQFPNYSSELNVNALELDDSALYLCASSPGVFSYNEQFFGPGTRLTVL.

The chain recombines TRBV7-2 with TRBJ1-6; weak D call: TRBD1 (5 bases). The CDR3 contains 14 residues. CDR1 and CDR2 (germline): SGHTA, FQGNSA. V lost 5 bases to trimming and J lost 4 bases, with 9 bases between them. CDR3 loop: CASSGQGYNSPLHF. The DNA of the CDR3 is TGTGCCAGCAGCGGTCAGGGTTATAATTCACCCCTCCACTTT.

The chain joins TRBV28 to TRBJ2-3; 11 bases map to TRBD2. With V trimmed by 7 bases and J by 1 base, 4 bases remained unmatched. CDR1 is MDHEN and CDR2 is SYDVKM in the germline V gene. There are 15 residues in the CDR3. CDR3 region: CASIAGGRGTDTQYF. CDR3 nucleotides: TGTGCCAGCATAGCGGGAGGGAGAGGCACAGATACGCAGTATTTT. Looking up the rest from reference TRBV28 and TRBJ2-3 gives the full variable domain: DVKVTQSSRYLVKRTGEKVFLECVQDMDHENMFWYRQDPGLGLRLIYFSYDVKMKEKGDIPEGYSVSREKKERFSLILESASTNQTSMYLCASIAGGRGTDTQYFGPGTRLTVL.

The chain links TRBV28 to TRBJ2-1; 10 bases align to TRBD2. Losses at the gene ends were 4 bases for V and 6 bases for J; bases not matched to a gene: 6. The CDR3 contains 15 residues. Germline V gives CDR1 MDHEN, CDR2 SYDVKM. Here the CDR3 DNA reads TGTGCCAGCAGTTCGTTAGCGGGAGGTACCAATGAGCAGTTCTTC. Protein sequence: CASSSLAGGTNEQFF.

This chain uses TRBV6-1 with TRBJ1-5, with D possibly TRBD1 on 6 matching bases. The CDR3 consists of 13 residues. Germline assignment: CDR1 MNHNS and CDR2 SASEGT. V gave up 7 bases and J gave up 7 bases, with 14 bases separating them. CDR3: CASTRGGYQPQHF. CDR3 in DNA: TGTGCCAGCACCAGAGGGGGGTACCAGCCCCAGCATTTT.

This chain links TRBV15 with TRBJ1-1; D perhaps matches TRBD1 (5 bases). Trimming stripped 3 bases from V and 4 bases from J, with 12 bases between. The germline V gene has CDR1 LNHNV and CDR2 YYDKDF (reference sequence). The CDR3 has 14 amino acids. The CDR3 protein is CATSRDIRATEAFF. DNA for the CDR3: TGTGCCACCAGCAGGGACATCCGGGCCACTGAAGCTTTCTTT.

This chain uses TRBV6-5 with TRBJ2-7; D call uncertain. The CDR3 sequence is 11 residues long. The V gene lost 6 bases and the J gene lost 7 bases, with 10 bases spanning the gap. CDR1 and CDR2 from the germline V gene are MNHEY and SVGAGI. As DNA, the CDR3 is TGTGCCAGCAGCCACTCCCGGGAGCAGTACTTC. Its protein product is CASSHSREQYF.

This clone has just a few counts. The chain recombines TRBV27 with TRBJ2-1; 11 bases map to TRBD2. V was clipped by 6 bases and J by 7 bases; unmatched bases: 8. Germline values: CDR1 MNHEY, CDR2 SMNVEV (reference sequence). The CDR3 spans 15 residues. CDR3 sequence reads: CASRSLAGVRNEQFF. CDR3 DNA sequence: TGTGCCAGCAGGTCACTAGCGGGAGTTAGAAATGAGCAGTTCTTC.

V usage is TRBV15 and J usage is TRBJ2-2; perhaps D is TRBD1 or TRBD2 (5 bases each). This CDR3 is built from 14 residues. Germline values: CDR1 LNHNV, CDR2 YYDKDF (reference sequence). The V end was cut by 0 bases, the J end by 6 bases, with 8 bases between. The CDR3 sequence is CATSRDTGPGELFF. CDR3 DNA sequence: TGTGCCACCAGCAGAGATACGGGGCCCGGGGAGCTGTTTTTT. The full variable domain, in which reference TRBV15 and TRBJ2-2 provide the parts outside the CDR3, is DAMVIQNPRYQVTQFGKPVTLSCSQTLNHNVMYWYQQKSSQAPKLLFHYYDKDFNNEADTPDNFQSRRPNTSFCFLDIRSPGLGDTAMYLCATSRDTGPGELFFGEGSRLTVL.

This rearrangement joins TRBV6-6 to TRBJ2-3, with 8 bases that match TRBD2. The germline V gene has CDR1 MNHNY and CDR2 SVGAGI (reference sequence). V lost 6 bases and J lost 4; bases outside the gene matches: 3. The CDR3 loop spans 13 amino acids. The CDR3 sequence is CASRLLAADTQYF. The CDR3 coding sequence is TGTGCCAGCAGATTACTAGCGGCAGATACGCAGTATTTT.

V and J are TRBV10-2 and TRBJ2-7; D might be TRBD1 or TRBD2, each matching 6 bases. Germline V CDR1 and CDR2: WSHSY, SAAADI. V was shortened by 8 bases and J by 2 bases, with 25 bases between the two germline ends. The CDR3 runs 17 residues. The CDR3 region is CASAPGAGQRIAYEQYF. The CDR3 nucleotides are TGCGCCAGCGCACCGGGGGCAGGACAGCGTATCGCCTACGAGCAGTACTTC.

This chain uses TRBV27 with TRBJ2-7; 7 nucleotides agree with TRBD1. V shed 6 bases and J 3 bases; nucleotides not matched to a gene: 17. This CDR3 is 17 amino acids long. The germline CDR1 and CDR2 sequences are MNHEY and SMNVEV (reference sequence). CDR3 nucleotide sequence: TGTGCCAGCAGATCCCCTTCCCCGGGACAGCCTTTCTACGAGCAGTACTTC. It translates to CASRSPSPGQPFYEQYF.

The V gene is TRBV16, the J gene TRBJ1-3; D ambiguous. Germline values: CDR1 KGHSY, CDR2 FQNENV. The CDR3 contains 15 residues. V shed 2 bases and J shed 0 bases, with 8 bases lying between them. CDR3 sequence (DNA): TGTGCCAGCAGCCAAAGTTCCAGCTCTGGAAACACCATATATTTT. This sequence encodes CASSQSSSSGNTIYF. The full variable domain, rest sourced from reference TRBV16 and TRBJ1-3, is GEEVAQTPKHLVRGEGQKAKLYCAPIKGHSYVFWYQQVLKNEFKFLISFQNENVFDETGMPKERFSAKCLPNSPCSLEIQATKLEDSAVYFCASSQSSSSGNTIYFGEGSWLTVV.